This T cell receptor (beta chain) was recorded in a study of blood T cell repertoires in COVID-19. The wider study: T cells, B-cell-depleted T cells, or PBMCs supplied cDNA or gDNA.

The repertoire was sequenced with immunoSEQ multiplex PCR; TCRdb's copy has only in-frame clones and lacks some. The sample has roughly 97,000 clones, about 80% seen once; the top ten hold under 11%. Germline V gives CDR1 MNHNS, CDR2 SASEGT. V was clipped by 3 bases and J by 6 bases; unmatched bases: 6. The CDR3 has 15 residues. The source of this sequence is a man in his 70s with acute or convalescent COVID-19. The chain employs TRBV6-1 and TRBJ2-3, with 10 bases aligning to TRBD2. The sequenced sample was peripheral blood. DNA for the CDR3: TGTGCCAGCAGTGAGACAGCGGGAGGGCCGGATACGCAGTATTTT. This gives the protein CASSETAGGPDTQYF.